This TCR beta chain derives from a study of cytomegalovirus exposure and HLA in healthy donors. Whole-study findings and limits: It was reported that the classifier diagnosed cytomegalovirus status with high specificity and sensitivity in both the original and validation cohorts. As a later analysis showed, a missense DCLRE1C variant was linked to trimming of TCR beta V- and J-genes.

In the case of this clone: Its cognate antigen is unknown.

J was trimmed by 2 bases and V by 1 base; bases with no gene match: 12. The CDR3 is 17 residues long. Germline V CDR1 and CDR2: SQVTM, ANQGSEA. 13 Jbeta primers and 60 Vbeta primers were used for the PCR. Only in-frame clones appear in the TCRdb table, and some are missing; sequencing was by immunoSEQ multiplex PCR. The sample yields hundreds of thousands of clones, over 60% seen once. The V call is TRBV29-1, the J call TRBJ2-7, with 9 positions matching TRBD1. The sequence came from a man in his late teens or twenties in good health and CMV-seronegative. Sequencing was performed on PBMCs. For the CDR3, the DNA is TGCAGCGTTGAAGGAAGGGGACAGGGAGGATCGGCCTACGAGCAGTACTTC. This encodes CSVEGRGQGGSAYEQYF.